What follows are 24 T cell receptor beta chains derived from one specimen sequenced in a study of blood T cell repertoires in COVID-19. Here immunoSEQ multiplex PCR was the method, and the copy in TCRdb shows in-frame clones only, minus some. The sample lists tens of thousands of clones, more than 85% occurring once. The sample taken for sequencing was peripheral blood. These receptors were taken from a human donor with active COVID-19. The donor label of this sample is uncertain.

The chain recombines TRBV15 with TRBJ2-1; 9 bases are a match to TRBD1. This CDR3 region has 15 residues. Germline CDR1 reads LNHNV; CDR2 reads YYDKDF (reference sequence). The ends lost 4 bases at V and 6 bases at J; junction bases unmatched: 7. The CDR3 nucleotides are TGTGCCACCAGCAACGGGGACAGGGATATCAATGAGCAGTTCTTC. Translated, it gives CATSNGDRDINEQFF.

This chain links TRBV5-1 with TRBJ2-3; TRBD1 aligns across 8 bases. The CDR3 runs 15 residues. J gave up 1 base and V 5 bases, and 6 bases lay outside the gene matches. Germline CDR1 SGHRS, CDR2 YFSETQ. CDR3 loop: CASRRSGQGTDTQYF. The CDR3 DNA follows: TGCGCCAGCAGACGTTCGGGACAGGGCACAGATACGCAGTATTTT.

This clone was picked up one time. The chain carries TRBV6-5 and TRBJ2-1; the D gene is possibly TRBD2 (5 bases). V gave up 6 bases and J gave up 5 bases, with 14 bases separating them. The CDR3 loop spans 14 amino acids. In germline, CDR1 is MNHEY, CDR2 SVGAGI. The DNA of the CDR3 is TGTGCCAGCAGGGACTGGCGGAAACACAATGAGCAGTTCTTC. This translates into CASRDWRKHNEQFF.

The rearrangement links TRBV27 to TRBJ2-7; D is perhaps TRBD1 (5 bases). The CDR3 is 13 residues long. From germline, CDR1 is MNHEY and CDR2 SMNVEV (reference sequence). Trimming removed 0 bases from V and 3 bases from J, with 6 bases in between. In DNA, the CDR3 is TGTGCCAGCAGTTTATCCAGGGTCTACGAGCAGTACTTC. This gives the protein CASSLSRVYEQYF.

The CDR3 spells CASSRDRGYEQYF. The CDR3 DNA sequence: TGTGCCAGCAGCCGGGACAGGGGCTACGAGCAGTACTTC. The V call is TRBV7-2, the J call TRBJ2-7, with TRBD1 matching over 10 bases. The V segment lost 5 bases and the J segment 3 bases; nucleotides outside the gene matches: 1. This CDR3 is built from 13 residues. Germline V gives CDR1 SGHTA, CDR2 FQGNSA.

In this sample, this clone turned up once. The chain joins TRBV6-6 to TRBJ2-7; TRBD2 agrees at 10 bases. The CDR3 totals 15 residues. V dropped 5 bases and J dropped 4; count of bases not matched to a gene: 8. Germline V lookup: CDR1 MNHNY, CDR2 SVGAGI (reference sequence). CDR3 amino acids: CASSQREGLLYEQYF. CDR3 DNA sequence: TGTGCCAGCAGTCAGCGGGAGGGCCTGCTTTACGAGCAGTACTTC.

The rearrangement uses TRBV6-5 and TRBJ1-2; D is perhaps TRBD1 (5 bases). V was pared by 4 bases and J by 8 bases, with 17 bases between. The CDR3 is 14 residues long. The germline V gene has CDR1 MNHEY and CDR2 SVGAGI. The CDR3: CASSFQDKGRGYTF. For the CDR3, the DNA is TGTGCCAGCAGTTTCCAAGACAAGGGGCGCGGCTACACCTTC.

The chain is built from TRBV28 and TRBJ2-1; unclear D gene. V gave up 8 bases and J gave up 6 bases, with 11 bases separating them. In germline, CDR1 is MDHEN, CDR2 SYDVKM. CDR3 length: 12 amino acids. CDR3 amino acids: CASGLELNEQFF. In DNA, the CDR3 is TGTGCCAGCGGCCTAGAACTCAATGAGCAGTTCTTC. Together with reference TRBV28 and TRBJ2-1, the CDR3 gives the full variable domain: DVKVTQSSRYLVKRTGEKVFLECVQDMDHENMFWYRQDPGLGLRLIYFSYDVKMKEKGDIPEGYSVSREKKERFSLILESASTNQTSMYLCASGLELNEQFFGPGTRLTVL.

The CDR3 loop reads CASSGQGGEQYF. As DNA, the CDR3 is TGTGCCAGCAGTGGGCAGGGCGGCGAGCAGTACTTC. The V call is TRBV2, the J call TRBJ2-7; tentatively, D is TRBD1 (5 bases). V was cut by 4 bases and J by 6 bases, with 10 bases left in between. Germline V CDR1 and CDR2: SNHLY, FYNNEI. The CDR3 is made up of 12 amino acids.

The chain combines TRBV5-1 with TRBJ2-2; weak D call: TRBD2 (7 bases). V dropped 4 bases and J dropped 6 bases, with 19 bases sitting between them. Germline V gene lookup returns CDR1 SGHRS and CDR2 YFSETQ. The CDR3 consists of 16 residues. CDR3: CASSPPPRGGAGELFF. CDR3 nucleotide sequence: TGCGCCAGCAGCCCCCCTCCGCGAGGGGGGGCCGGGGAGCTGTTTTTT.

By share of the sample, this clone is medium-sized. The chain recombines TRBV4-1 with TRBJ1-2; 7 bases match TRBD1. V gave up 4 bases and J gave up 2 bases; unmatched junction bases: 7. From germline, CDR1 is MGHRA and CDR2 YSYEKL. The CDR3 contains 15 residues. The CDR3 is CASSPFSGQNYGYTF. DNA of the CDR3: TGCGCCAGCAGCCCATTCTCGGGACAGAACTATGGCTACACCTTC.

This clone was detected only once. V is TRBV24-1 and J is TRBJ2-1; D is unresolved. Germline assignment: CDR1 KGHDR and CDR2 SFDVKD. The germline V and J ends were trimmed by 10 bases and 9 bases, with 21 bases remaining between them. There are 14 residues in the CDR3. Here the CDR3 reads CATSVSWAITEQFF. CDR3 in DNA: TGTGCCACGTCGGTATCTTGGGCCATTACTGAGCAGTTCTTC.

The rearrangement joins TRBV7-2 to TRBJ1-5; 9 nucleotides align to TRBD1. V dropped 6 bases and J dropped 6; count of bases not matched to a gene: 6. The V gene's germline CDR1 is SGHTA and CDR2 FQGNSA. There are 14 residues in the CDR3. CDR3 nucleotides: TGTGCCAGCAGTCCAGACAGGGGGGGTCAGCCCCAGCATTTT. Translated: CASSPDRGGQPQHF.

The rearrangement uses TRBV7-2 and TRBJ2-7; D is unclear. The CDR3 has 13 residues. The germline CDR1 and CDR2 sequences are SGHTA and FQGNSA. Trimming took 4 bases from V and 2 from J, leaving 9 bases between them. DNA of the CDR3: TGTGCCAGCAGCTCTGCCCGGGCCTACGAGCAGTACTTC. This sequence encodes CASSSARAYEQYF.

The chain recombines TRBV18 with TRBJ2-2; 7 bases agree with TRBD2. J gave up 7 bases and V 4 bases, and 9 bases lay outside the gene matches. This CDR3 comprises 15 residues. Germline CDR1 reads KGHSH; CDR2 reads LQKENI. CDR3 nucleotides: TGTGCCAGCTCACAATTCGCGGGAGCTATCGGGGAGCTGTTTTTT. Amino acid sequence: CASSQFAGAIGELFF. Full variable domain (missing parts from reference TRBV18 and TRBJ2-2): NAGVMQNPRHLVRRRGQEARLRCSPMKGHSHVYWYRQLPEEGLKFMVYLQKENIIDESGMPKERFSAEFPKEGPSILRIQQVVRGDSAAYFCASSQFAGAIGELFFGEGSRLTVL.

The V and J genes are TRBV28 and TRBJ2-3; 12 nucleotides align to TRBD2. Germline V gives CDR1 MDHEN, CDR2 SYDVKM. CDR3 length: 15 amino acids. Unmatched junction bases numbered 7, after V lost 8 bases and J lost 4 bases. In DNA, the CDR3 is TGTGCCAGCTGGGCTAGCGGGAGGGGGCCAGATACGCAGTATTTT. Translation: CASWASGRGPDTQYF.

The chain uses TRBV21-1 and TRBJ2-2; the table calls TRBD1, which could not be checked here. TRBV21-1 is annotated as a pseudogene. CDR3 length: 15 residues. The CDR3 DNA reads TGTGCCAGCAGCACGCGACAGGGGGCAACCGGGGAGCTGTTTTTT. It specifies CASSTRQGATGELFF.

This chain uses TRBV5-4 with TRBJ2-5, with TRBD2 matching 14 bases. The CDR3 sequence is 16 residues long. Germline V gene lookup returns CDR1 SGHNT and CDR2 YYREEE (reference sequence). J lost 2 bases, V lost 4 bases, and 4 bases had no gene match. The CDR3 bases are TGTGCCAGCAGCCCGAGACTAGCGGGAGGGCAAGAGACCCAGTACTTC. As protein: CASSPRLAGGQETQYF.

The chain joins TRBV6-1 to TRBJ2-3; D gene ambiguous. The V and J ends lost 3 bases and 3 bases respectively, with 10 bases between them. The germline gives CDR1 MNHNS, CDR2 SASEGT. The CDR3 extends over 14 amino acids. The CDR3 here is CASSELSSTDTQYF. The CDR3 coding sequence is TGTGCCAGCAGTGAGCTATCCTCGACAGATACGCAGTATTTT.

The chain joins TRBV7-8 to TRBJ1-5; TRBD1 matches at 7 bases. V lost 5 bases, J lost 10 bases, and 11 bases stayed unmatched. Germline V gives CDR1 SGHVS, CDR2 FQNEAQ. This CDR3 is 14 amino acids long. The CDR3 region has the DNA TGTGCCAGCAGCGAACCGGGACAGCTATCTCCCCAGCATTTT. Translation: CASSEPGQLSPQHF.

The chain recombines TRBV12-5 with TRBJ2-1, with 14 bases that match TRBD2. The CDR3 covers 16 residues. The V and J ends lost 6 bases and 9 bases, in that order; junction bases with no gene match: 10. Germline CDR1 and CDR2: LGHNT and FRNRAP. The CDR3 region has the DNA TGTGCTAGTGGAAAAGGACTAGCGGGAGGTAGGAGTGAGCAGTTCTTC. Its protein is CASGKGLAGGRSEQFF.

The CDR3 DNA follows: TGTGCCAGCAGTCCCAACAGGGGAGGGAACACTGAAGCTTTCTTT. This encodes CASSPNRGGNTEAFF. The chain couples TRBV2 to TRBJ1-1; 7 bases line up with TRBD1. This CDR3 is built from 15 residues. CDR1 is SNHLY and CDR2 is FYNNEI in the germline V gene. Losses at the gene ends were 5 bases for V and 1 base for J; bases not matched to a gene: 7.

This clone was seen a single time. This sequence joins TRBV28 and TRBJ1-2, with D tentatively TRBD1 (6 bases). CDR1 MDHEN and CDR2 SYDVKM come from the germline V gene. Trimming pared 3 bases from V and 5 bases from J, leaving 10 bases between. This CDR3 spans 13 amino acids. In nucleotides, the CDR3 is TGTGCCAGCAGTTTGGGTCAGGGGTATGGCTACACCTTC. Its translation is CASSLGQGYGYTF.

The rearrangement uses TRBV5-5 and TRBJ1-1; tentatively, D is TRBD1 (5 bases). The CDR3 length is 14 residues. Germline-derived CDR1 and CDR2 are SGHKS and YYEKEE (reference sequence). The V end was cut by 1 base, the J end by 5 bases, with 12 bases between. The DNA of the CDR3 is TGTGCCAGCAGCTTGTTCGGGGGGGAGACTGAAGCTTTCTTT. Translation: CASSLFGGETEAFF.